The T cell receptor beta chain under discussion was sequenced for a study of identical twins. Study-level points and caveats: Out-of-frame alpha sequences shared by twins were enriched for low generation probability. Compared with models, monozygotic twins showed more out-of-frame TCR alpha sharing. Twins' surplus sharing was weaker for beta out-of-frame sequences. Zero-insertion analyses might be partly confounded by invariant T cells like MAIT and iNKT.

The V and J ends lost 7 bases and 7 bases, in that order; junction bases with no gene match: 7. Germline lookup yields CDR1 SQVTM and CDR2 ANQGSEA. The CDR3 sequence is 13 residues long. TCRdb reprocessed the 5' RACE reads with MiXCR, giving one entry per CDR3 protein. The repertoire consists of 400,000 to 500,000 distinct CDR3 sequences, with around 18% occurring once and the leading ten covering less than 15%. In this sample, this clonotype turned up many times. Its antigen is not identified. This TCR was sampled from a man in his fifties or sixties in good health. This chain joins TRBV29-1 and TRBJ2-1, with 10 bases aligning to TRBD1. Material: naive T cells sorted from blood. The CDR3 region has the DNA TGCAGCGCCCGGACAGGGGGGGGGAATGAGCAGTTCTTC. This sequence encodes CSARTGGGNEQFF.